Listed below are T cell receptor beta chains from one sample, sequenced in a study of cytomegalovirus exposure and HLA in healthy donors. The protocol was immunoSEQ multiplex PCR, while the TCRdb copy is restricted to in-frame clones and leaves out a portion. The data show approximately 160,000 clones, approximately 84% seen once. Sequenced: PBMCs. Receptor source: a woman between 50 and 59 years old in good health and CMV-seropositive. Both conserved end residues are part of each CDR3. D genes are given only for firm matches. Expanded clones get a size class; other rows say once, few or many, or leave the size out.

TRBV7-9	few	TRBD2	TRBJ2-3	TGTGCCAGCAGCTTGACTAGCGGGGGCACAGATACGCAGTATTTT	CASSLTSGGTDTQYF
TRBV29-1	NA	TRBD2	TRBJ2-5	TGCAGCGGGGCGACTAGCGGGGCCGAGACCCAGTACTTC	CSGATSGAETQYF
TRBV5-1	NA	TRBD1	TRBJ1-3	TGCGCCAGCAGCCCCGGACAGGGATCGGGTGGAAACACCATATATTTT	CASSPGQGSGGNTIYF
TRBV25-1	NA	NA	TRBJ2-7	TGTGCCAGCAGTAGTCGGTTGGGTACGGGAGACGAGCAGTACTTC	CASSSRLGTGDEQYF
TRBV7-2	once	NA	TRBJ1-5	TGTGCCAGCAGTTTGCCCATCGGGATGAATCAGCCCCAGCATTTT	CASSLPIGMNQPQHF
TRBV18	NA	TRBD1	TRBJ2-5	TGTGCCAGCTCACCACCCCGGACAGGGGGAGGAGAGACCCAGTACTTC	CASSPPRTGGGETQYF
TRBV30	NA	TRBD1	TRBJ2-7	TGTGCCTGGAGAAGACAGGGAGTCTACGAGCAGTACTTC	CAWRRQGVYEQYF
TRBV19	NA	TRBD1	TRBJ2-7	TGTGCCAGTAGTATTCGTGGGGACAGCCTCTCGATCTACGAGCAGTACTTC	CASSIRGDSLSIYEQYF
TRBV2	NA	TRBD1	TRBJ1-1	TGTGCCAGTACTACAGGGGGCGAGAACACTGAAGCTTTCTTT	CASTTGGENTEAFF
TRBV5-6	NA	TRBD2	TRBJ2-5	TGTGCCAGCAGCACGGGACTAGCGGGGGCTAGGAGGGCCCAGTACTTC	CASSTGLAGARRAQYF
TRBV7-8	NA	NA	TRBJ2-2	TGTGCCAGCAGCTTAATGGGACAGAACACCGGGGAGCTGTTTTTT	CASSLMGQNTGELFF
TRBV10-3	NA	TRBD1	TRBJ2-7	TGTGCCATTGCCGGGACAGAGAATTACGAGCAGTACTTC	CAIAGTENYEQYF
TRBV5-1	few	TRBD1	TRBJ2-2	TGCGCCAGCAGCTTGGCCGGAGGACAGGGAGGCACCGGGGAGCTGTTTTTT	CASSLAGGQGGTGELFF
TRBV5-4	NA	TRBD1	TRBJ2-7	TGTGCCAGCAGCTCGAAGACAGGGGGCTCGTACGAGCAGTACTTC	CASSSKTGGSYEQYF
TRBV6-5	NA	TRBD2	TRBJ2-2	TGTGCCAGCAGTCGACTAGCGGGAGCACCCGGGGAGCTGTTTTTT	CASSRLAGAPGELFF
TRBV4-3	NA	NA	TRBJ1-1	TGCGCCAGCAGCCAATATACCGACAGCCCGAACACTGAAGCTTTCTTT	CASSQYTDSPNTEAFF
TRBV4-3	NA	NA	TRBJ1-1	TGCGCCAGCAGCCAAGAAGTAGTGAACACTGAAGCTTTCTTT	CASSQEVVNTEAFF
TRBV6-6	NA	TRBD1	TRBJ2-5	TGTGCCAGCAGTCCGACAGGGTTCGGTGGGGGAGAGACCCAGTACTTC	CASSPTGFGGGETQYF
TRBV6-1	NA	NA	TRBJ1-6	TGTGCCAGCAGTGAACGGGTCCCAAATAATTCACCCCTCCACTTT	CASSERVPNNSPLHF
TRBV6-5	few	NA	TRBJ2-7	TGTGCCAGCGGTGGCAGAAAAAGCTACGAGCAGTACTTC	CASGGRKSYEQYF
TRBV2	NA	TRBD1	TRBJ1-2	TGTGCCAGCAGTGGAGGGACAGTCTATGGCTACACCTTC	CASSGGTVYGYTF
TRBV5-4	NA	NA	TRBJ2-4	TGTGCCAGCAGCTCTCCAGCGGACCCAGCCAAAAACAGTCAGTACTTC	CASSSPADPAKNSQYF
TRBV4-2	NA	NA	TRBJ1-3	TGTGCCAGCAGCCGGGGGGGACCGGGGTATGGAGACACCATATATTTT	CASSRGGPGYGDTIYF
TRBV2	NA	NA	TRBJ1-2	TGTGCCAGCAGTAGGACGGGGGCTAACTATGGCTACACCTTC	CASSRTGANYGYTF
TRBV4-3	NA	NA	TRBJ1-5	TGCGCCAGCAGCCTTGAGTGGGGAGCAGATCAGCCCCAGCATTTT	CASSLEWGADQPQHF
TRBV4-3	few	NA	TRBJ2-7	TGCGCCAGCAGCCAAGATCTAGTCTTCGAGCAGTACTTC	CASSQDLVFEQYF
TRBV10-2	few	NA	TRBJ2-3	TGCGCCAGCAGGACGGGGGGCCTCACAGATACGCAGTATTTT	CASRTGGLTDTQYF